Below, 9 T cell receptor beta chains from the same sample are listed, as sequenced in a study of blood T cell repertoires in COVID-19 (dated by TCRdb to between 2020 and 2021). Library preparation was by the immunoSEQ multiplex PCR assay. Entries here come from immuneACCESS through TCRdb and include only in-frame sequences with V and J called. Some clones fail to appear in such tables; in the studies checked, an unresolved V gene covers under half of the shortfall, and the cause of the remainder is unknown. This sample lists some 190,000 clones; more than 70% were detected once. Of the sample, roughly 4.5% is held by the ten largest clones. Material: PBMCs or T cells enriched from blood (not recorded which). The receptor source for this set is a man aged 25 to 45 with acute COVID-19.

In this sample, this clone turned up once. The rearrangement joins TRBV6-5 to TRBJ2-1, with TRBD2 identical over 8 bases. The germline CDR1 and CDR2 sequences are MNHEY and SVGAGI. V was clipped by 5 bases and J by 7 bases; unmatched bases: 10. The CDR3 has 15 amino acids. CDR3 region: CASSPFSGGANEQFF. Here the CDR3 DNA reads TGTGCCAGCAGTCCTTTCAGCGGGGGTGCGAATGAGCAGTTCTTC.

This sequence joins TRBV18 and TRBJ2-3; D is possibly TRBD2 (6 bases). V lost 3 bases and J lost 2, with 36 bases in between. CDR3 length equals 23 residues. The germline V gene has CDR1 KGHSH and CDR2 LQKENI. The CDR3 coding sequence is TGTGCCAGCTCACCTATTTTATGGACGGAAGGATTTCGTCGCGGGGCCTACACAGATACGCAGTATTTT. Residues: CASSPILWTEGFRRGAYTDTQYF.

The V gene is TRBV5-1, the J gene TRBJ2-1; D call uncertain. Germline V gene data show CDR1 as SGHRS and CDR2 as YFSETQ. The CDR3 consists of 11 residues. Trimming shortened V by 2 bases and J by 10 bases, and 7 bases separated the two germline ends. The CDR3 sequence is CASSLTDEQFF. As DNA, the CDR3 is TGCGCCAGCAGCTTAACAGACGAGCAGTTCTTC. The entire variable domain, with the rest obtained from reference TRBV5-1 and TRBJ2-1, is as follows: KAGVTQTPRYLIKTRGQQVTLSCSPISGHRSVSWYQQTPGQGLQFLFEYFSETQRNKGNFPGRFSGRQFSNSRSEMNVSTLELGDSALYLCASSLTDEQFFGPGTRLTVL.

The chain combines TRBV5-6 with TRBJ1-2; 8 bases fit TRBD1. The J segment lost 7 bases and the V segment lost 0 bases, leaving 8 bases of the junction unmatched. The CDR3 sequence is 15 residues long. Germline V lookup: CDR1 SGHDT, CDR2 YYEEEE. CDR3 protein: CASSLVARGQIGYTF. Here the CDR3 DNA reads TGTGCCAGCAGCTTGGTGGCCAGGGGGCAGATTGGCTACACCTTC.

The chain employs TRBV10-1 and TRBJ1-1; D is undetermined. CDR1 and CDR2 from the germline V gene are WNHNN and SYGVQD (reference sequence). The V end was cut by 5 bases, the J end by 4 bases, with 14 bases between. The CDR3 loop spans 14 amino acids. CDR3 sequence reads: CASSSTKRGTEAFF. CDR3 DNA sequence: TGCGCCAGCAGTTCCACCAAGCGGGGCACTGAAGCTTTCTTT.

This chain uses TRBV19 with TRBJ2-5; 12 positions match TRBD2. The CDR3 totals 16 residues. CDR1 and CDR2 (germline): LNHDA, SQIVND (reference sequence). The ends lost 3 bases at V and 9 bases at J; junction bases unmatched: 11. The CDR3 region is CASSIGASSGGEAQYF. DNA of the CDR3: TGTGCCAGTAGTATTGGGGCGTCTAGCGGGGGGGAGGCCCAGTACTTC. The variable domain in full, with the rest retrieved from reference TRBV19 and TRBJ2-5, is DGGITQSPKYLFRKEGQNVTLSCEQNLNHDAMYWYRQDPGQGLRLIYYSQIVNDFQKGDIAEGYSVSREKKESFPLTVTSAQKNPTAFYLCASSIGASSGGEAQYFGPGTRLLVL.

There are a few counts of this clone. This chain uses TRBV6-1 with TRBJ2-7, with no clear D. The germline V gene has CDR1 MNHNS and CDR2 SASEGT. The CDR3 has 14 amino acids. The V end was cut by 0 bases, the J end by 3 bases, with 9 bases between. The CDR3 region has the DNA TGTGCCAGCAGTGAAGCCCCCAACAACTACGAGCAGTACTTC. It translates to CASSEAPNNYEQYF.

The gene calls are TRBV5-4 and TRBJ2-7; D is unresolved. Trimming stripped 2 bases from V and 3 bases from J, with 3 bases between. The CDR3 is 11 residues long. CDR1 SGHNT and CDR2 YYREEE come from the germline V gene (reference sequence). CDR3 sequence (DNA): TGTGCCAGCAGCTTCTACTACGAGCAGTACTTC. Translated, it gives CASSFYYEQYF.

About this clone itself: This sample also contains other DNA sequences that code for the same CDR3. The genes are TRBV5-1 and TRBJ2-1; TRBD2 agrees at 11 bases. The V segment lost 2 bases and the J segment 7 bases; nucleotides outside the gene matches: 5. This CDR3 has 15 residues. Germline V lookup: CDR1 SGHRS, CDR2 YFSETQ. This CDR3 reads CASSFLAGGHNEQFF. CDR3 DNA: TGCGCCAGCAGCTTCTTAGCGGGGGGGCATAATGAGCAGTTCTTC.